Presented here are 31 T cell receptor beta chains from one specimen sequenced in a study of Ad26.COV2.S vaccination and SARS-CoV-2 variants. Repertoires were generated with immunoSEQ multiplex PCR, while TCRdb's copy carries only in-frame clones and drops some. This table has about 400,000 clones, approximately 91% appearing once. Treatment specified: around 19 received Ad26.COV2.S at low or high dose, single or two shots; about 5 received placebo; per-sample allocation not given. The samples were gathered on day 63 after the first injection of vaccine or placebo. The sample in question was peripheral blood, obtained in a trial of Ad26.COV2.S vaccine versus placebo. These receptors all stem from a person aged 18 to 65 who received the Ad26.COV2.S COVID-19 vaccine or a placebo.

V is TRBV3-1 (or the pseudogene TRBV3-2) and J is TRBJ1-1; 8 bases are a match to TRBD1. Germline V gives CDR1 LGHDT, CDR2 YNNKEL (reference sequence). The J segment lost 5 bases and the V segment lost 1 base, leaving 3 bases of the junction unmatched. The CDR3 has 14 amino acids. The CDR3 spells CASSQGGQATEAFF. Written as DNA, the CDR3 is TGTGCCAGCAGCCAAGGGGGACAGGCTACTGAAGCTTTCTTT.

The chain joins TRBV10-2 to TRBJ2-3; D is possibly TRBD2 (5 bases). This CDR3 is built from 14 residues. CDR1 and CDR2 from the germline V gene are WSHSY and SAAADI. V was trimmed by 6 bases and J by 1 base, leaving 11 bases between them. Here the CDR3 DNA reads TGCGCCAGCAGCAACCTGAGGGGCACAGATACGCAGTATTTT. This codes for CASSNLRGTDTQYF.

This chain connects TRBV19 to TRBJ1-1; D is uncertain. V was pared by 8 bases and J by 1 base, with 14 bases between. Germline V gene data show CDR1 as LNHDA and CDR2 as SQIVND (reference sequence). The CDR3 sequence is 14 residues long. CDR3 nucleotide sequence: TGTGCCAGTCGAAGTAAGGGCAGGAACACTGAAGCTTTCTTT. The encoded protein is CASRSKGRNTEAFF.

The chain recombines TRBV4-3 with TRBJ1-2; no clear D. Germline-derived CDR1 and CDR2 are LGHNA and YSLEER. Trimming pared 1 base from V and 4 bases from J, leaving 19 bases between. The CDR3 is 17 amino acids. The CDR3 coding sequence is TGCGCCAGCAGCCAAGGGAGGTTCGCCCTTTGGGGCTATGGCTACACCTTC. Translation: CASSQGRFALWGYGYTF.

The chain is built from TRBV14 and TRBJ2-6; D unresolved. The CDR3 has 16 residues. Germline lookup yields CDR1 SGHDN and CDR2 FVKESK. The germline V and J ends were trimmed by 1 base and 2 bases, with 9 bases remaining between them. The CDR3 region is CASSQVGFAGANVLTF. The CDR3 nucleotides read TGTGCCAGCAGCCAAGTAGGGTTCGCTGGGGCCAACGTCCTGACTTTC.

Only one count was recorded for this clone. Additional DNA sequences in this sample encode the identical CDR3. The chain is built from TRBV6-5 and TRBJ1-6; perhaps TRBD1 as D (5 bases). The CDR3 covers 15 residues. Trimming stripped 2 bases from V and 2 bases from J, with 7 bases between. Germline V gives CDR1 MNHEY, CDR2 SVGAGI. CDR3 nucleotide sequence: TGTGCCAGCAGTTACGAAGGGGCCTATAATTCACCCCTCCACTTT. Translation gives CASSYEGAYNSPLHF.

The chain carries TRBV5-8 and TRBJ2-3; 8 bases are shared with TRBD2. The CDR3 runs 15 residues. The V gene end was trimmed by 2 bases and the J gene end by 2 bases; junction bases not matched to a gene: 4. Germline V gives CDR1 SGHTS, CDR2 YDEGEE. CDR3 region: CASSLAGAVTDTQYF. In DNA, the CDR3 is TGTGCCAGCAGCTTAGCGGGAGCAGTCACAGATACGCAGTATTTT.

Here the CDR3 DNA reads TGTGCCAGTAGTCCTCAGAGACTAGCGGGAGGGCCCACAGATACGCAGTATTTT. It codes for CASSPQRLAGGPTDTQYF. The chain links TRBV19 to TRBJ2-3; 14 nucleotides line up with TRBD2. Germline values: CDR1 LNHDA, CDR2 SQIVND (reference sequence). V was pared by 5 bases and J by 2 bases, with 9 bases of the junction left unmatched. The CDR3 runs to 18 residues.

This chain connects TRBV6-6 to TRBJ1-4; D might be TRBD1 (5 bases). Germline lookup yields CDR1 MNHNY and CDR2 SVGAGI (reference sequence). The CDR3 is made up of 15 amino acids. Deletions cut 8 bases from V and 13 bases from J, with 26 bases between. The CDR3, as DNA: TGTGCCAGCGTCCAAGTCGGGACTCCCAAGGGGAGACTGTTTTTT. Amino acid sequence: CASVQVGTPKGRLFF.

The chain couples TRBV13 to TRBJ2-1; D gene unclear. The ends were cut back, 5 bases at V and 4 bases at J, with 12 bases in the middle. The CDR3 spans 14 residues. CDR1 and CDR2 (germline): PRHDT, FYEKMQ (reference sequence). Here the CDR3 reads CASSPVGGYNEQFF. CDR3 coding DNA: TGTGCCAGCAGCCCAGTGGGCGGTTACAATGAGCAGTTCTTC.

J is TRBJ2-1 and V is TRBV19; 13 nucleotides align to TRBD2. J was trimmed by 3 bases and V by 0 bases; bases with no gene match: 2. The CDR3 totals 17 residues. Germline loops: CDR1 LNHDA, CDR2 SQIVND (reference sequence). The DNA for the CDR3 is TGTGCCAGTAGTATAGAGCGGACTAGCGGGGGCTACAATGAGCAGTTCTTC. Translation: CASSIERTSGGYNEQFF. The complete variable domain, with remaining parts taken from reference TRBV19 and TRBJ2-1, reads DGGITQSPKYLFRKEGQNVTLSCEQNLNHDAMYWYRQDPGQGLRLIYYSQIVNDFQKGDIAEGYSVSREKKESFPLTVTSAQKNPTAFYLCASSIERTSGGYNEQFFGPGTRLTVL.

This clone appeared a single time. The chain uses TRBV7-9 and TRBJ1-2, with 7 nucleotides matching TRBD1. This CDR3 has 15 residues. CDR1 and CDR2 from the germline V gene are SEHNR and FQNEAQ (reference sequence). Trimming at V came to 4 bases and at J to 8 bases, leaving 13 bases not matched to a gene. The CDR3 DNA follows: TGTGCCAGCAGCTCGGACAGGTCTGGGTTCTACGGCTACACCTTC. This translates into CASSSDRSGFYGYTF.

The chain carries TRBV14 and TRBJ2-7; TRBD1 aligns across 9 bases. Trimming cost V 3 bases and J 6 bases; bases outside gene matches: 6. The CDR3 runs 14 residues. The germline gives CDR1 SGHDN, CDR2 FVKESK. CDR3 loop: CASSQTRTGVEQYF. CDR3 nucleotide sequence: TGTGCCAGCAGCCAGACCCGGACAGGGGTCGAGCAGTACTTC. The complete variable domain, with remaining parts taken from reference TRBV14 and TRBJ2-7, reads EAGVTQFPSHSVIEKGQTVTLRCDPISGHDNLYWYRRVMGKEIKFLLHFVKESKQDESGMPNNRFLAERTGGTYSTLKVQPAELEDSGVYFCASSQTRTGVEQYFGPGTRLTVT.

The chain carries TRBV7-9 and TRBJ2-2; D call uncertain. The V end lost 2 bases, the J end lost 6 bases, and 13 bases lay between the germline ends. The CDR3 extends over 15 amino acids. Germline V CDR1 and CDR2: SEHNR, FQNEAQ (reference sequence). The CDR3 protein is CASSLSQNRAGELFF. CDR3 nucleotide sequence: TGTGCCAGCAGCTTAAGTCAGAATCGTGCCGGGGAGCTGTTTTTT.

The CDR3 loop is CASSQGLGRNQPQHF. The CDR3 coding sequence is TGTGCCAGCAGCCAGGGGTTGGGGCGCAATCAGCCCCAGCATTTT. The genes are TRBV3-1 (or the pseudogene TRBV3-2) and TRBJ1-5; D perhaps matches TRBD1 (5 bases). V lost 3 bases and J lost 2, with 11 bases in between. CDR1 and CDR2 from the germline V gene are LGHDT and YNNKEL (reference sequence). This CDR3 comprises 15 residues.

The chain combines TRBV6-5 with TRBJ1-1; D perhaps matches TRBD1 (5 bases). Per germline, CDR1 MNHEY and CDR2 SVGAGI. The CDR3 length is 15 residues. V lost 2 bases, J lost 4 bases, and 14 bases lay in between. Here the CDR3 reads CASSYGAGSGTEAFF. CDR3 DNA sequence: TGTGCCAGCAGTTACGGAGCAGGGTCAGGCACTGAAGCTTTCTTT.

This CDR3 reads CASSLGASGEQYF. DNA of the CDR3: TGTGCCAGCAGCTTAGGGGCTAGCGGCGAGCAGTACTTC. The chain uses TRBV11-2 and TRBJ2-7, with 7 bases aligning to TRBD2. The CDR3 spans 13 residues. Germline V gives CDR1 SGHAT, CDR2 FQNNGV. V lost 1 base and J lost 6; bases outside the gene matches: 3.

The rearrangement uses TRBV7-9 and TRBJ1-4, with 10 positions matching TRBD1. Germline lookup yields CDR1 SEHNR and CDR2 FQNEAQ (reference sequence). V lost 5 bases, J lost 8 bases, and 8 bases stayed unmatched. There are 15 residues in the CDR3. The CDR3 loop is CASSATRQGAEKLFF. For the CDR3, the DNA is TGTGCCAGCAGCGCGACCCGACAGGGGGCGGAAAAACTGTTTTTT. The whole variable domain, remainder taken from reference TRBV7-9 and TRBJ1-4, is DTGVSQNPRHKITKRGQNVTFRCDPISEHNRLYWYRQTLGQGPEFLTYFQNEAQLEKSRLLSDRFSAERPKGSFSTLEIQRTEQGDSAMYLCASSATRQGAEKLFFGSGTQLSVL.

The chain couples TRBV4-3 to TRBJ2-7, with D uncertain. The CDR3 runs 15 residues. CDR1 LGHNA and CDR2 YSLEER come from the germline V gene. Trimming removed 2 bases from V and 5 bases from J, with 16 bases in between. The CDR3 DNA reads TGCGCCAGCAGCCAAAGAAGAAGGAATCCGGACGAGCAGTACTTC. This translates into CASSQRRRNPDEQYF.

The genes are TRBV6-5 and TRBJ1-4; perhaps TRBD1 as D (5 bases). Germline-derived CDR1 and CDR2 are MNHEY and SVGAGI. This CDR3 spans 15 amino acids. With 2 bases removed from V and 7 bases from J, the gap between germline ends came to 14 bases. CDR3 in DNA: TGTGCCAGCAGTTACGAACGCGGGGGGGGTGAAAAACTGTTTTTT. Translated, it gives CASSYERGGGEKLFF.

A single count supports this clone. J is TRBJ2-1 and V is TRBV27, with 8 bases fitting TRBD2. CDR1 and CDR2 from the germline V gene are MNHEY and SMNVEV (reference sequence). The ends lost 6 bases at V and 14 bases at J; junction bases unmatched: 6. This CDR3 contains 11 residues. The CDR3 nucleotides are TGTGCCAGCAGCCCGGGACTAGGCGAGTTCTTC. This sequence encodes CASSPGLGEFF.

The chain employs TRBV5-6 and TRBJ1-3; 7 nucleotides align to TRBD1. The ends lost 0 bases at V and 3 bases at J; junction bases unmatched: 3. This CDR3 has 15 amino acids. Germline CDR1 is SGHDT and CDR2 is YYEEEE. The CDR3 DNA reads TGTGCCAGCAGCTTGGTAGGGACAGATGGAAACACCATATATTTT. Protein: CASSLVGTDGNTIYF.

In its sample, this clone was seen once. The chain employs TRBV9 and TRBJ2-2; 7 positions match TRBD2. V gave up 0 bases and J gave up 3 bases; unmatched junction bases: 2. CDR1 and CDR2 (germline): SGDLS, YYNGEE. This CDR3 has 15 amino acids. The CDR3 nucleotides read TGTGCCAGCAGCGTAGCTGCGGGGGACACCGGGGAGCTGTTTTTT. It is translated as CASSVAAGDTGELFF. The full variable domain, completed using reference TRBV9 and TRBJ2-2, is DSGVTQTPKHLITATGQRVTLRCSPRSGDLSVYWYQQSLDQGLQFLIQYYNGEERAKGNILERFSAQQFPDLHSELNLSSLELGDSALYFCASSVAAGDTGELFFGEGSRLTVL.

The chain couples TRBV4-1 to TRBJ2-2; D ambiguous. The CDR3 extends over 16 amino acids. V dropped 3 bases and J dropped 5 bases, with 16 bases sitting between them. From germline, CDR1 is MGHRA and CDR2 YSYEKL. Here the CDR3 DNA reads TGCGCCAGCAGCCAGGGTGTATCCCTTAAGACCGGGGAGCTGTTTTTT. Residues: CASSQGVSLKTGELFF.

The chain uses TRBV25-1 and TRBJ1-1, with 12 bases matching TRBD1. V lost 6 bases and J lost 5; bases outside the gene matches: 4. The CDR3 is 14 residues long. CDR1 is MGHDK, CDR2 SYGVNS, per germline. As DNA, the CDR3 is TGTGCCAGCAGCGGGGACAGGGGGCAAACTGAAGCTTTCTTT. Encoded protein: CASSGDRGQTEAFF.

The rearrangement links TRBV3-1 (or the pseudogene TRBV3-2) to TRBJ1-1, with 7 bases matching TRBD1. The CDR3 consists of 15 residues. CDR1 LGHDT and CDR2 YNNKEL come from the germline V gene (reference sequence). The J segment lost 1 base and the V segment lost 4 bases, leaving 6 bases of the junction unmatched. The CDR3 region has the DNA TGTGCCAGCAGCCGCCAGACAGGGTCGAACACTGAAGCTTTCTTT. It translates to CASSRQTGSNTEAFF.

V is TRBV6-5 and J is TRBJ2-3; 8 bases align to TRBD2. Looked up from germline, CDR1 is MNHEY and CDR2 is SVGAGI. The CDR3 has 15 residues. The V segment lost 6 bases and the J segment 1 base; nucleotides outside the gene matches: 6. Written as DNA, the CDR3 is TGTGCCAGCAGGAGGATAGCGGGACGCACAGATACGCAGTATTTT. Translated: CASRRIAGRTDTQYF.

The chain has TRBV6-6 and TRBJ2-7; 13 bases are a match to TRBD2. The CDR3 is 15 amino acids. The V gene end was trimmed by 5 bases and the J gene end by 7 bases; junction bases not matched to a gene: 8. CDR1 is MNHNY and CDR2 is SVGAGI in the germline V gene (reference sequence). The CDR3 spells CASSQGLAGAGEQYF. The CDR3 coding sequence is TGTGCCAGCAGTCAAGGACTAGCGGGAGCTGGAGAGCAGTACTTC.

The rearrangement links TRBV4-3 to TRBJ1-3; 7 bases agree with TRBD1. V gave up 4 bases and J gave up 3 bases; unmatched junction bases: 6. Germline V gene lookup returns CDR1 LGHNA and CDR2 YSLEER. The CDR3 is made up of 15 amino acids. The CDR3: CASSRDRAGGNTIYF. CDR3 sequence (DNA): TGCGCCAGCAGCCGAGACAGGGCTGGTGGAAACACCATATATTTT.

The chain carries TRBV12-3 or TRBV12-4 and TRBJ2-1; tentatively, D is TRBD1 or TRBD2 (6 bases each). With 2 bases removed from V and 10 bases from J, the gap between germline ends came to 12 bases. This CDR3 spans 13 amino acids. CDR3 amino acids: CASSLKGGGEQFF. In nucleotides, the CDR3 is TGTGCCAGCAGTTTAAAGGGGGGTGGGGAGCAGTTCTTC.

The chain links TRBV19 to TRBJ1-5, with 8 nucleotides matching TRBD1. The germline V gene has CDR1 LNHDA and CDR2 SQIVND (reference sequence). The V segment lost 8 bases and the J segment 4 bases; nucleotides outside the gene matches: 7. The CDR3 length is 14 residues. In DNA, the CDR3 is TGTGCCAGTGTTGACAGGGGAGGTAATCAGCCCCAGCATTTT. Its translation is CASVDRGGNQPQHF.